The TCR beta chain described here comes from a study of T cell responses to AZD1222 COVID-19 vaccine. Study overall: Second doses that came at about 4 or about 12 weeks were put together. Study conclusions and caveats: The number of AZD1222 recipients seropositive at baseline was only 5 to 7. Across the whole spike, CD4 TCRs peaked at regions 160-218 and 743-854.

CDR1 SGDLS and CDR2 YYNGEE come from the germline V gene. This CDR3 has 16 residues. Losses at the gene ends were 0 bases for V and 7 bases for J; bases not matched to a gene: 10. About this clone: Antigen: not known.

The method was immunoSEQ multiplex PCR; TCRdb's version includes in-frame clones alone and lacks a portion of them. The table records 150,000 or so clones, around 89% of them present only once. The chain combines TRBV9 with TRBJ2-7, with 10 bases lining up with TRBD2. The input for sequencing was peripheral blood, taken on day 0 of AZD1222 vaccination. The sequence was collected from an adult in good health. In nucleotides, the CDR3 is TGTGCCAGCAGCGTAGATCAAGCGGGAGGGATAGGGGAGCAGTACTTC. Translating gives CASSVDQAGGIGEQYF. The variable domain in full, with the rest retrieved from reference TRBV9 and TRBJ2-7, is DSGVTQTPKHLITATGQRVTLRCSPRSGDLSVYWYQQSLDQGLQFLIQYYNGEERAKGNILERFSAQQFPDLHSELNLSSLELGDSALYFCASSVDQAGGIGEQYFGPGTRLTVT.